The rows below give T cell receptor beta chains drawn from one sample of a study of CD8+ T cells in alopecia areata. This table comes from immunoSEQ multiplex PCR, and its TCRdb copy is limited to in-frame clones, with some not included. Of about 200,000 clones listed, under 70% are singletons. The specimen was CD4+ T cells sorted from blood, collected at week 4, from a patient treated with tofacitinib. The receptors come from a human donor with alopecia areata. Both conserved end residues are part of each CDR3. D genes are given only for firm matches. Size tells how often a clone was seen (once, few, many) or the class of an expanded clone, and some rows leave it out.

NA,TRBJ2-1,NA,TRBV5-1,CASSPAAGPNEQFF,TGCGCCAGCAGCCCAGCGGCCGGTCCCAATGAGCAGTTCTTC
NA,TRBJ2-7,NA,TRBV9,CASSKDSRDEQYF,TGTGCCAGCAGCAAGGACAGCAGGGACGAGCAGTACTTC
TRBD2,TRBJ2-1,few,TRBV5-4,CASSGRAYNEQFF,TGTGCCAGCAGCGGGAGGGCCTACAATGAGCAGTTCTTC
NA,TRBJ2-5,NA,TRBV9,CASSVGTPVETQYF,TGTGCCAGCAGCGTAGGAACGCCAGTAGAGACCCAGTACTTC
TRBD1,TRBJ2-2,NA,TRBV7-2,CASSLTGAPNTGELFF,TGTGCCAGCAGCTTAACAGGGGCGCCGAACACCGGGGAGCTGTTTTTT
NA,TRBJ2-3,NA,TRBV5-1,CASSRAGRVYLDTQYF,TGCGCCAGCAGCCGAGCAGGCAGGGTATATCTGGATACGCAGTATTTT
NA,TRBJ1-1,NA,TRBV29-1,CSVDRVLNTEAFF,TGCAGCGTCGACAGAGTTCTAAACACTGAAGCTTTCTTT
TRBD1,TRBJ1-2,NA,TRBV5-6,CASSRGTAPSYGYTF,TGTGCCAGCAGCAGAGGGACAGCCCCCTCCTATGGCTACACCTTC
NA,TRBJ1-1,NA,TRBV18,CASSPGPGQNTEAFF,TGTGCCAGCTCACCAGGGCCGGGACAGAACACTGAAGCTTTCTTT
NA,TRBJ2-1,NA,TRBV9,CASSVEGRRDEQFF,TGTGCCAGCAGCGTAGAGGGCAGAAGGGATGAGCAGTTCTTC
NA,TRBJ2-3,NA,TRBV11-2,CASSPRPDTQYF,TGTGCCAGCAGCCCCCGGCCCGATACGCAGTATTTT
NA,TRBJ2-5,NA,TRBV30,CAWSVLFETQYF,TGTGCCTGGAGTGTACTCTTTGAGACCCAGTACTTC
NA,TRBJ2-1,NA,TRBV7-2,CASSLAPSGGYNEQFF,TGTGCCAGCAGCTTAGCCCCTTCTGGCGGGTACAATGAGCAGTTCTTC
NA,TRBJ1-1,NA,TRBV6-5,CASSVSGTNTEAFF,TGTGCCAGCAGTGTGTCCGGGACGAACACTGAAGCTTTCTTT
NA,TRBJ2-5,NA,TRBV5-1,CASSLRAPGMETQYF,TGCGCCAGCAGCTTAAGAGCTCCGGGCATGGAGACCCAGTACTTC
NA,TRBJ1-6,NA,TRBV4-1,CASSQESGVNSPLHF,TGCGCCAGCAGCCAAGAATCGGGGGTGAATTCACCCCTCCACTTT
NA,TRBJ1-5,NA,TRBV6-1,CASSESGANQPQHF,TGTGCCAGCAGTGAGTCGGGGGCTAATCAGCCCCAGCATTTT
NA,TRBJ1-2,NA,TRBV25-1,CASSDLANYGYTF,TGTGCCAGCAGTGATTTAGCTAACTATGGCTACACCTTC
NA,TRBJ2-5,once,TRBV29-1,CSVDLDWETQYF,TGCAGCGTTGATCTGGATTGGGAGACCCAGTACTTC
NA,TRBJ1-2,NA,TRBV2,CASSVEGDLYGYTF,TGTGCCAGCAGTGTCGAGGGGGATCTCTATGGCTACACCTTC
TRBD1,TRBJ1-1,NA,TRBV15,CATSMGTARTEAFF,TGTGCCACCAGCATGGGGACAGCTCGAACTGAAGCTTTCTTT
TRBD2,TRBJ2-7,NA,TRBV18,CASSPQTSGDSSSYEQYF,TGTGCCAGCTCACCACAGACTAGCGGGGACTCAAGCTCCTACGAGCAGTACTTC
TRBD1,TRBJ1-5,NA,TRBV2,CASSGRGYNQPQHF,TGTGCCAGCAGTGGCAGGGGGTACAATCAGCCCCAGCATTTT
NA,TRBJ1-1,once,TRBV5-1,CASSLDGGNTEAFF,TGCGCCAGCAGCTTGGATGGGGGAAACACTGAAGCTTTCTTT
NA,TRBJ2-3,NA,TRBV4-1,CASTESGFSTDTQYF,TGCGCCAGCACCGAAAGCGGATTCAGCACAGATACGCAGTATTTT
NA,TRBJ2-5,NA,TRBV10-3,CAISEQSRRLQETQYF,TGTGCCATCAGTGAGCAAAGCAGGCGGCTCCAAGAGACCCAGTACTTC
NA,TRBJ2-3,NA,TRBV19,CATGTGDWTDTQYF,TGTGCCACCGGAACAGGGGACTGGACAGATACGCAGTATTTT
NA,TRBJ2-3,few,TRBV30,CAWSAGGVNTQYF,TGTGCCTGGAGTGCGGGGGGCGTAAATACGCAGTATTTT